This T cell receptor (beta chain) was captured in a study of CD8 T cells in Susac syndrome. Germline V gene lookup returns CDR1 SNHLY and CDR2 FYNNEI. This CDR3 has 15 amino acids. Trimming removed 6 bases from V and 3 bases from J; junction bases left unmatched: 7. Sequencing of TCR beta drew on CD8+ and CD4+ T cells from blood. The multiple sclerosis control cohort comprised treatment-naive individuals presenting with stable or active relapsing-remitting disease. The authors reverse transcribed roughly 0.5 to 1 ug RNA with random hexamers. Multiplex PCR with immunoSEQ amplified the TCR beta CDR3 across 54 Vbeta and 13 Jbeta. TCRdb re-derived calls from the immunoSEQ multiplex PCR reads in MiXCR, one entry per CDR3 protein. The sample yields roughly 200,000 distinct CDR3 sequences, more than 90% seen once.

This chain uses TRBV2 with TRBJ2-2; 7 nucleotides align to TRBD1. Sequencing input: CD4+ T cells from PBMCs. This TCR derives from a human donor with multiple sclerosis. The CDR3: CASRTDRVDTGELFF. The CDR3 DNA sequence: TGTGCCAGCAGAACAGACAGGGTCGACACCGGGGAGCTGTTTTTT. Supplemented by reference TRBV2 and TRBJ2-2, the full variable domain reads EPEVTQTPSHQVTQMGQEVILRCVPISNHLYFYWYRQILGQKVEFLVSFYNNEISEKSEIFDDQFSVERPDGSNFTLKIRSTKLEDSAMYFCASRTDRVDTGELFFGEGSRLTVL.